This T cell receptor beta chain is drawn from a study of T cells in Graves' hyperthyroidism and ophthalmopathy. It was RNA transcripts that yielded the amplified TCR beta CDR3 regions. RT-PCR in the first round (using the HTBI primer set) targeted the TCR CDR3. TCRdb reprocessed the multiplex PCR reads with MiXCR, giving one entry per CDR3 protein. The sample records over 700,000 distinct CDR3 sequences, about two fifths being singletons. Trimming cost V 3 bases and J 3 bases, with 12 bases left between them. The CDR3 totals 14 residues. The chain uses TRBV12-3 or TRBV12-4 and TRBJ2-7; D is perhaps TRBD1 (5 bases). Sequenced input: blood. The TCR originated in a man aged 18 to 35 with Graves' hyperthyroidism. The DNA of the CDR3 is TGTGCCAGCAGTTTGGGGCAGGAGTTCTACGAGCAGTACTTC. This translates into CASSLGQEFYEQYF.